The 27 T cell receptor beta chains below all came from one sample that was sequenced in a study of T cells in Graves' hyperthyroidism and ophthalmopathy. TCR beta CDR3 regions were amplified from RNA transcripts. HTBI primers drove first-round RT-PCR of the TCR CDR3. MiXCR was run by TCRdb on the multiplex PCR reads, yielding one entry per CDR3 protein. This table has about 350,000 distinct CDR3 sequences, roughly an eighth appearing once. Specimen: blood. The receptor source for this set is a woman aged 40 to 50 with Graves' ophthalmopathy.

The chain uses TRBV11-2 and TRBJ2-1, with 9 bases aligning to TRBD2. CDR1 is SGHAT and CDR2 is FQNNGV in the germline V gene. The CDR3 runs 14 residues. V shed 7 bases, J shed 0 bases, and the junction held 1 base outside the gene matches. The CDR3 DNA sequence: TGTGCCAGCAATAGCGGGAGCTCCTACAATGAGCAGTTCTTC. Translation gives CASNSGSSYNEQFF.

This clonotype was detected many times. This chain uses TRBV5-8 with TRBJ1-1; a possible D gene is TRBD1 (5 bases). The V gene's germline CDR1 is SGHTS and CDR2 YDEGEE. This CDR3 contains 14 residues. V was clipped by 1 base and J by 5 bases, with 12 bases between them. This chain's CDR3 is CASSLFGAGTEAFF. The CDR3 region has the DNA TGTGCCAGCAGCTTGTTCGGGGCGGGTACTGAAGCTTTCTTT.

This clonotype was picked up many times. The chain carries TRBV6-1 and TRBJ2-2; a weak D match, TRBD1 (5 bases). The CDR3 runs 13 residues. Trimming left V 6 bases short and J 6 bases short, with 11 bases between. In germline, CDR1 is MNHNS, CDR2 SASEGT. CDR3 coding DNA: TGTGCCAGCAGCCTTCAGGGTCCCGGGGAGCTGTTTTTT. This gives the protein CASSLQGPGELFF.

Many counts were recorded for this clonotype. The chain links TRBV15 to TRBJ1-3, with TRBD1 as a possible D gene (6 bases). V was pared by 2 bases and J by 4 bases, with 9 bases between. The CDR3 totals 14 residues. Germline CDR1 reads LNHNV; CDR2 reads YYDKDF (reference sequence). In nucleotides, the CDR3 is TGTGCCACCAGCAGAAAAACAGGGGGAAACACCATATATTTT. Translation: CATSRKTGGNTIYF.

The V gene is TRBV20-1, the J gene TRBJ1-5, with D uncertain. The germline CDR1 and CDR2 sequences are DFQATT and SNEGSKA (reference sequence). The ends were cut back, 2 bases at V and 4 bases at J, with 6 bases in the middle. The CDR3 contains 12 residues. CDR3 amino acids: CSARPDNQPQHF. DNA of the CDR3: TGCAGTGCTAGACCAGATAATCAGCCCCAGCATTTT.

The chain has TRBV11-2 and TRBJ2-4; D is unresolved. There are 13 residues in the CDR3. V lost 7 bases and J 1 base, leaving 8 bases between the germline ends. Per germline, CDR1 SGHAT and CDR2 FQNNGV. In DNA form, the CDR3 reads TGTGCCAGCACGGAGCCGGCCAAAAACATTCAGTACTTC. Encoded protein: CASTEPAKNIQYF.

This clonotype was detected ten times or more. The chain has TRBV7-2 and TRBJ2-7; no clear D gene. Trimming cost V 8 bases and J 1 base, with 18 bases left between them. Germline CDR1 and CDR2: SGHTA and FQGNSA. There are 15 residues in the CDR3. CDR3 nucleotides: TGTGCCAGCGGCCAAAGTCGGACCGTTTCCTACGAGCAGTACTTC. Protein: CASGQSRTVSYEQYF.

J is TRBJ1-4 and V is TRBV5-1, with TRBD1 as a possible D gene (5 bases). The CDR3 loop spans 13 amino acids. Trimming took off 6 bases at V and 3 bases at J, with 9 bases between the two ends. CDR1 is SGHRS, CDR2 YFSETQ, per germline. CDR3 coding DNA: TGCGCCAGCAATGGGGCGTCTAATGAAAAACTGTTTTTT. It specifies CASNGASNEKLFF. The complete variable domain, with remaining parts taken from reference TRBV5-1 and TRBJ1-4, reads KAGVTQTPRYLIKTRGQQVTLSCSPISGHRSVSWYQQTPGQGLQFLFEYFSETQRNKGNFPGRFSGRQFSNSRSEMNVSTLELGDSALYLCASNGASNEKLFFGSGTQLSVL.

This clonotype showed up many times. The chain joins TRBV27 to TRBJ2-1; 8 positions match TRBD1. The V gene end was trimmed by 4 bases and the J gene end by 0 bases; junction bases not matched to a gene: 8. CDR3 length: 17 residues. Germline V gives CDR1 MNHEY, CDR2 SMNVEV (reference sequence). The CDR3 region has the DNA TGTGCCAGCAGTTCTCTACAGGGGGGAAACTCCTACAATGAGCAGTTCTTC. This gives the protein CASSSLQGGNSYNEQFF.

Many counts were recorded for this clonotype. The chain carries TRBV2 and TRBJ1-2; possibly TRBD1 for D (5 bases). The CDR3 length is 13 residues. Between the trimmed V and J ends, which lost 3 bases and 3 bases, there was a span of 8 bases. Germline V gives CDR1 SNHLY, CDR2 FYNNEI. The CDR3 nucleotides are TGTGCCAGCAGTGACACAGGTCACTATGGCTACACCTTC. Amino acids: CASSDTGHYGYTF.

This clonotype was seen many times. The chain combines TRBV27 with TRBJ2-1, with D possibly TRBD2 on 6 matching bases. The CDR3 sequence is 16 residues long. In germline, CDR1 is MNHEY, CDR2 SMNVEV (reference sequence). V lost 4 bases, J lost 7 bases, and 20 bases lay in between. The CDR3 nucleotides read TGTGCCAGCAGTTCAGATATAGCGGAAACTCTTAATGAGCAGTTCTTC. Protein product: CASSSDIAETLNEQFF.

Many counts were recorded for this clonotype. V and J are TRBV6-2 or TRBV6-3 and TRBJ2-1; D is ambiguous. Deletions cut 10 bases from V and 3 bases from J, with 13 bases between. This CDR3 has 13 amino acids. Per the germline V gene, CDR1 is MNHEY and CDR2 is SVGEGT. CDR3 region: CAILDKDYNEQFF. The DNA of the CDR3 is TGTGCCATCCTAGATAAGGACTACAATGAGCAGTTCTTC.

This clonotype was seen ten or more times. The chain recombines TRBV6-1 with TRBJ2-3, with D hard to call. The CDR3 covers 16 residues. Germline V lookup: CDR1 MNHNS, CDR2 SASEGT. Trimming removed 3 bases from V and 1 base from J, with 14 bases in between. Written as DNA, the CDR3 is TGTGCCAGCAGTGACTTCTCTACCCCCGGCACAGATACGCAGTATTTT. It specifies CASSDFSTPGTDTQYF.

This clonotype came up many times. This chain links TRBV25-1 with TRBJ1-2, with D unresolved. Trimming shortened V by 1 base and J by 5 bases, and 8 bases separated the two germline ends. Germline-derived CDR1 and CDR2 are MGHDK and SYGVNS. CDR3 size: 13 residues. The CDR3 sequence: CASSEFSRYGYTF. Written as DNA, the CDR3 is TGTGCCAGCAGTGAATTCTCTCGGTATGGCTACACCTTC.

This clonotype occurred many times. This chain joins TRBV27 and TRBJ2-7; D remains unclear. Germline-derived CDR1 and CDR2 are MNHEY and SMNVEV (reference sequence). V was clipped by 0 bases and J by 6 bases, with 12 bases between them. The CDR3 loop spans 14 amino acids. In nucleotides, the CDR3 is TGTGCCAGCAGTTTATCAGGTCGCGTGTCCGAGCAGTACTTC. Its protein product is CASSLSGRVSEQYF.

This clonotype showed up many times. This chain connects TRBV6-2 or TRBV6-3 to TRBJ1-1; the D gene is possibly TRBD1 (6 bases). The germline V gene has CDR1 MNHEY and CDR2 SVGEGT. The CDR3 consists of 12 residues. V was clipped by 6 bases and J by 10 bases, with 15 bases between them. The CDR3 sequence: CASRTGDGRAFF. CDR3 nucleotide sequence: TGTGCCAGCAGGACAGGAGACGGACGAGCTTTCTTT.

V is TRBV6-1 and J is TRBJ1-2; D remains ambiguous. The CDR3 totals 13 residues. Germline values: CDR1 MNHNS, CDR2 SASEGT. V was pared by 10 bases and J by 3 bases, with 15 bases between. This CDR3 is CATRKGSYYGYTF. CDR3 nucleotides: TGTGCCACCCGGAAGGGAAGCTACTATGGCTACACCTTC.

This clonotype was picked up many times. This chain links TRBV2 with TRBJ1-4; no clear D gene. The CDR3 contains 13 residues. V was shortened by 8 bases and J by 5 bases, with 12 bases between the two germline ends. CDR1 and CDR2 from the germline V gene are SNHLY and FYNNEI. Here the CDR3 DNA reads TGTGCCAGCCAGGACGGAATGAATGAAAAACTGTTTTTT. Its protein product is CASQDGMNEKLFF.

The sample holds many counts of this clonotype. The J gene is TRBJ2-7, the V gene TRBV20-1; a weak D match, TRBD1 (5 bases). V was shortened by 3 bases and J by 6 bases, with 18 bases between the two germline ends. Germline lookup yields CDR1 DFQATT and CDR2 SNEGSKA (reference sequence). This CDR3 spans 14 amino acids. In DNA form, the CDR3 reads TGCAGTGCTAGTGAGTTCAACAGGTTCTCCGAGCAGTACTTC. Protein sequence: CSASEFNRFSEQYF.

The V call is TRBV4-2, the J call TRBJ1-2, with TRBD1 identical over 7 bases. This CDR3 region has 14 residues. Per the germline V gene, CDR1 is LGHNA and CDR2 is YNFKEQ. V lost 0 bases to trimming and J lost 4 bases; unmatched junction nucleotides: 2. CDR3 amino acids: CASSQEQGTYGYTF. In DNA, the CDR3 is TGTGCCAGCAGCCAAGAACAGGGGACCTATGGCTACACCTTC.

V is TRBV30 and J is TRBJ1-5; 7 bases align to TRBD1. There are 13 residues in the CDR3. CDR1 GTSNPN and CDR2 SVGIG come from the germline V gene (reference sequence). V shed 5 bases, J shed 1 base, and the junction held 2 bases outside the gene matches. Written as DNA, the CDR3 is TGTGCCTGGGACAGGGCGAGCAATCAGCCCCAGCATTTT. Encoded protein: CAWDRASNQPQHF.

This clonotype was detected many times. The chain employs TRBV6-2 or TRBV6-3 and TRBJ2-1; D is undetermined. V was shortened by 4 bases and J by 4 bases, with 5 bases between the two germline ends. The germline V gene encodes CDR1 MNHEY and CDR2 SVGEGT. This CDR3 is built from 12 residues. CDR3 sequence reads: CASSSEYNEQFF. The CDR3 region has the DNA TGTGCCAGCAGTTCCGAATACAATGAGCAGTTCTTC.

This clonotype appeared many times. This CDR3 reads CSARGTSGYEQYF. CDR3 sequence (DNA): TGCAGTGCTAGAGGAACTAGCGGCTACGAGCAGTACTTC. The gene calls are TRBV20-1 and TRBJ2-7; 8 bases are a match to TRBD2. Unmatched junction bases numbered 2, after V lost 1 base and J lost 3 bases. There are 13 residues in the CDR3. In germline, CDR1 is DFQATT, CDR2 SNEGSKA (reference sequence).

In the case of this clonotype: This may arise from a read error, as a much more abundant clone is one base away. This rearrangement joins TRBV7-9 to TRBJ2-5; the D gene is possibly TRBD1 (7 bases). The CDR3 has 16 residues. Germline V lookup: CDR1 SEHNR, CDR2 FQNEAQ (reference sequence). V was cut by 1 base and J by 0 bases, with 12 bases left in between. DNA for the CDR3: TGTGCCAGCAGCTTAGGCAGGGGGGTGTACCAAGAGACCCAGTACTTC. Its protein is CASSLGRGVYQETQYF.

This clonotype was seen many times. The chain recombines TRBV6-5 with TRBJ2-7; no clear D. V lost 0 bases, J lost 8 bases, and 17 bases lay in between. Germline CDR1 reads MNHEY; CDR2 reads SVGAGI. This CDR3 is 15 amino acids long. The CDR3 spells CASSYSPVNLGKQYF. In DNA, the CDR3 is TGTGCCAGCAGTTACTCGCCAGTCAACTTGGGGAAGCAGTACTTC.

This clonotype was seen many times. The chain uses TRBV6-1 and TRBJ1-1; D is ambiguous. Looked up from germline, CDR1 is MNHNS and CDR2 is SASEGT. The V gene lost 5 bases and the J gene lost 0 bases, with 4 bases spanning the gap. The CDR3 covers 12 residues. The CDR3 DNA sequence: TGTGCCAGCAGTAGGCTGAACACTGAAGCTTTCTTT. Residues: CASSRLNTEAFF.

In DNA form, the CDR3 reads TGCGCCAGCAGCCAGCCCACTAGGAGCACTGAAGCTTTCTTT. It specifies CASSQPTRSTEAFF. The genes are TRBV4-1 and TRBJ1-1, with unresolved D. This CDR3 spans 14 amino acids. Trimming left V 3 bases short and J 4 bases short, with 12 bases between. Germline V gene sequence: CDR1 MGHRA, CDR2 YSYEKL.